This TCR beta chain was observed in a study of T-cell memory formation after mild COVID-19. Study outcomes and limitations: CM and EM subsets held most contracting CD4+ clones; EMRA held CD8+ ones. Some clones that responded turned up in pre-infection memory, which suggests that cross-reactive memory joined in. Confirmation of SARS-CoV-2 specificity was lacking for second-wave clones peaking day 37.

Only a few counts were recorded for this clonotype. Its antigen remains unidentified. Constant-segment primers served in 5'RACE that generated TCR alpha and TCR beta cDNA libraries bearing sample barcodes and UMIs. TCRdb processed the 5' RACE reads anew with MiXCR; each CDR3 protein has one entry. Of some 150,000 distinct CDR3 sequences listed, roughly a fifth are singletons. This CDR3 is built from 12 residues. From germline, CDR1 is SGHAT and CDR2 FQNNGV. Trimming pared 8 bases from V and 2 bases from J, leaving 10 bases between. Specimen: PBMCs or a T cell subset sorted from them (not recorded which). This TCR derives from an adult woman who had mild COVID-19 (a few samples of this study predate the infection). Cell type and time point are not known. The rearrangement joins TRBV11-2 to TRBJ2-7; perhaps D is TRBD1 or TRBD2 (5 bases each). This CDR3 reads CASGTRAYEQYF. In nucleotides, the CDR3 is TGTGCCAGCGGGACGCGGGCCTACGAGCAGTACTTC.